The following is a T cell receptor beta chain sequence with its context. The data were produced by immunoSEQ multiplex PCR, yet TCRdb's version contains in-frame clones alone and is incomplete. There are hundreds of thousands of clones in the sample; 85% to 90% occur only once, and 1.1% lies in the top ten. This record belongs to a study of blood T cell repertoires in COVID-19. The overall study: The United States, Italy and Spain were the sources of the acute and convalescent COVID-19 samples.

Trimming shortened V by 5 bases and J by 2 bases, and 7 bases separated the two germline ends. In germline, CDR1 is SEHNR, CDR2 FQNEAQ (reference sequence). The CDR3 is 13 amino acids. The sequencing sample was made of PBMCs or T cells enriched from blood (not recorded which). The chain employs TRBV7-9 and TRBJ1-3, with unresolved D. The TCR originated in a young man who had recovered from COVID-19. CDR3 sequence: CASSPSPGNTIYF. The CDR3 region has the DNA TGTGCCAGCAGCCCCTCCCCTGGAAACACCATATATTTT.